The rows below give T cell receptor beta chains drawn from one sample of a study of regulatory T cells in long-lasting Graves disease. TCRdb re-called the multiplex PCR reads with MiXCR, one entry per CDR3 protein. The sample records hundreds of thousands of distinct CDR3 sequences, roughly 15% being singletons. These data are also associated with another study on T cells in Graves' hyperthyroidism and ophthalmopathy.

Source: peripheral blood mononuclear cells (PBMCs), taken at new diagnosis, from a patient treated with antithyroid drugs. Receptor source: a woman aged 25 to 39 with Graves disease. Each CDR3 is given with its conserved first and last residue. Fields, in order: V gene, clone size, D gene, J gene, CDR3 protein, CDR3 DNA. The D gene is left open where the match is weak. Size is omitted from some rows. Given values are once, few, many or a class for expanded clones.

TRBV20-1	few	NA	TRBJ1-6	CSAFWGSSYNSPLHF	TGCAGCGCGTTTTGGGGGAGCTCCTATAATTCACCCCTCCACTTT
TRBV10-3	many	NA	TRBJ2-1	CAISEGAGSSYNEQFF	TGTGCCATCAGTGAGGGGGCAGGAAGCTCCTACAATGAGCAGTTCTTC
TRBV12-3/TRBV12-4	many	NA	TRBJ1-1	CASSQSLWGAFF	TGTGCCAGCAGTCAATCACTCTGGGGCGCTTTCTTT
TRBV7-7	NA	NA	TRBJ1-5	CASSAGLQQPQHF	TGTGCTAGCAGCGCAGGGCTTCAACAGCCCCAGCATTTT
TRBV6-2/TRBV6-3	few	TRBD2	TRBJ2-2	CASSSPRGAGELFF	TGTGCCAGCAGTTCCCCCCGGGGGGCCGGGGAGCTGTTTTTT
TRBV28	NA	NA	TRBJ1-5	CASSPTGQGDQPQHF	TGTGCCAGCAGTCCTACGGGGCAGGGAGATCAGCCCCAGCATTTT
TRBV2	many	TRBD1	TRBJ1-6	CASTTSSRGNSPLHF	TGTGCCAGCACCACAAGTTCCAGGGGGAATTCACCCCTCCACTTT
TRBV27	NA	NA	TRBJ2-7	CASSFPGREQYF	TGTGCCAGCAGTTTCCCTGGCCGCGAGCAGTACTTC
TRBV20-1	NA	NA	TRBJ2-5	CSARWGETQYF	TGCAGTGCTAGGTGGGGCGAGACCCAGTACTTC
TRBV9	NA	TRBD1	TRBJ1-2	CASSGTYRGAYGYTF	TGTGCCAGCAGCGGAACTTACAGGGGTGCATACGGCTACACCTTC
TRBV30	NA	TRBD1	TRBJ1-5	CAWGAGGGSNQPQHF	TGTGCCTGGGGAGCAGGGGGCGGGAGCAATCAGCCCCAGCATTTT
TRBV7-6	NA	TRBD1	TRBJ1-1	CASSLQGQSNTEAFF	TGTGCCAGCAGCTTACAGGGACAGTCGAACACTGAAGCTTTCTTT
TRBV7-9	NA	NA	TRBJ2-2	CASSLGFLGQNTGELFF	TGTGCCAGCAGCTTAGGCTTCCTAGGACAGAACACCGGGGAGCTGTTTTTT
TRBV3-1	few	NA	TRBJ1-1	CASTRKGGSTEAFF	TGTGCCAGCACCCGGAAAGGAGGGAGCACTGAAGCTTTCTTT
TRBV28	many	NA	TRBJ2-3	CASSLFQPSTDTQYF	TGTGCCAGCAGTTTATTCCAGCCATCCACAGATACGCAGTATTTT
TRBV5-1	NA	NA	TRBJ2-7	CASSLSRLGPTPSYEQYF	TGCGCCAGCAGCTTAAGCCGGTTGGGCCCTACGCCCTCCTACGAGCAGTACTTC
TRBV28	NA	NA	TRBJ2-4	CASSSPSLLAKNIQYF	TGTGCCAGCAGTTCCCCTAGTCTTCTAGCCAAAAACATTCAGTACTTC
TRBV12-3/TRBV12-4	many	TRBD1	TRBJ1-2	CASSLMGQGGYTF	TGTGCCAGCAGTTTAATGGGACAGGGAGGCTACACCTTC
TRBV20-1	NA	TRBD1	TRBJ2-7	CSARDRGQGFYEQYF	TGCAGTGCTAGAGACCGGGGACAGGGATTCTACGAGCAGTACTTC
TRBV7-9	many	TRBD2	TRBJ2-3	CASSLTTSGSWTDTQYF	TGTGCCAGCAGCTTAACGACTAGCGGGAGTTGGACAGATACGCAGTATTTT
TRBV11-2	many	NA	TRBJ2-5	CASSSAVGQYF	TGTGCCAGCAGCTCGGCAGTTGGCCAGTACTTC
TRBV6-1	many	NA	TRBJ1-1	CASRKIRDTVLLMNTEAFF	TGTGCCAGCAGGAAGATCCGGGACACAGTTCTTCTCATGAACACTGAAGCTTTCTTT
TRBV29-1	NA	NA	TRBJ2-7	CSVRRGATSYEQYF	TGCAGCGTTCGGCGAGGTGCAACCTCCTACGAGCAGTACTTC
TRBV19	few	NA	TRBJ2-1	CASSLIGRGGDEQFF	TGTGCCAGTAGCCTCATAGGGCGCGGGGGCGATGAGCAGTTCTTC
TRBV7-9	many	TRBD1	TRBJ2-5	CASRRKGTEETQYF	TGTGCCAGCAGGCGTAAAGGGACAGAGGAGACCCAGTACTTC
TRBV28	many	NA	TRBJ1-1	CASSLPVWWNTEAFF	TGTGCCAGCAGTTTACCGGTTTGGTGGAACACTGAAGCTTTCTTT
TRBV27	many	NA	TRBJ2-7	CASSLSFGRIRYEQYF	TGTGCCAGCAGTTTAAGTTTCGGCCGTATACGCTACGAGCAGTACTTC
TRBV5-1	NA	NA	TRBJ2-2	CASSWGEQGTGELFF	TGCGCCAGCAGCTGGGGCGAACAGGGCACCGGGGAGCTGTTTTTT